Described below is a single T cell receptor (beta chain) sequence and its context. Its cognate antigen is unknown. The entry originates in a study of vaccination effects on CD4 cells after COVID-19. On the study more broadly: Every well housed around 2.1 million PBMC, which grew in culture alongside around 9.8 IU/ml IL-2 and 10 ug/ml peptides. The study, taken as a whole, reports: Marked clonal contraction of both clone types appeared late after vaccination.

Germline V CDR1 and CDR2: MDHEN, SYDVKM. This CDR3 has 15 residues. The V and J ends lost 3 bases and 4 bases, in that order; junction bases with no gene match: 6. TCRdb keeps only in-frame clones here, not all; method: immunoSEQ multiplex PCR. This table has tens of thousands of clones, approximately 61% appearing once. Once cultured for nine to ten days, the cells underwent separation to obtain CD4+ T cells. Half-medium exchanges with IL-2 medium took place on days 3 and 7. This sequence originates from a human donor who received a COVID-19 vaccine. The sequenced sample was CD4+ T cells from PBMCs cultured without peptide, obtained before COVID-19 vaccination. The chain is built from TRBV28 and TRBJ1-5; 7 bases fit TRBD1. Here the CDR3 DNA reads TGTGCCAGCAGTTTGTATGGGACAGATAATCAGCCCCAGCATTTT. It codes for CASSLYGTDNQPQHF.